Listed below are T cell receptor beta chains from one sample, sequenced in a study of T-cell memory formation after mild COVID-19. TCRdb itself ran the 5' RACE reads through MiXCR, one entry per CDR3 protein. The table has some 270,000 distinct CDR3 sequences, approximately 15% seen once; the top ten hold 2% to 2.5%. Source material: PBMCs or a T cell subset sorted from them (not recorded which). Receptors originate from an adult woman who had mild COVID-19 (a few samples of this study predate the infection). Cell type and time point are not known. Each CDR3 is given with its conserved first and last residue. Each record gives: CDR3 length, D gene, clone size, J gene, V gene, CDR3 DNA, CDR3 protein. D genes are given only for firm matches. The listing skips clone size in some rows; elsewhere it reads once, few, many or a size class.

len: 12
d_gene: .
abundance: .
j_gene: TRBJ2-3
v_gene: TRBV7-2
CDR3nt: TGTGCCAGCAGCCTTCAACAGAGTACGCAGTATTTT
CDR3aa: CASSLQQSTQYF

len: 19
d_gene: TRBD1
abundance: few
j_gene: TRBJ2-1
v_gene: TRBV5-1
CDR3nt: TGCGCCAGCAGCTACGACAGGGGGCCGAACATTGCGAACTACAATGAGCAGTTCTTC
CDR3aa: CASSYDRGPNIANYNEQFF

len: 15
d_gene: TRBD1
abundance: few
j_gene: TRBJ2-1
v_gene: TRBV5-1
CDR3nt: TGCGCCAGCAGCGCCGGGGACAGGGGTTACAATGAGCAGTTCTTC
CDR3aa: CASSAGDRGYNEQFF

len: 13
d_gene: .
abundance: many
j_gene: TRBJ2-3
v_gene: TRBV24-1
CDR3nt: TGTGCCACCAGTGCGGGCAGCACAGATACGCAGTATTTT
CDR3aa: CATSAGSTDTQYF

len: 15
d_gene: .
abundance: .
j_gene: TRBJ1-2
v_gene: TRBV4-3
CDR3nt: TGCGCCAGCAGCCAAGGGCGGACACTTAGGGATGGCTACACCTTC
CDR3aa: CASSQGRTLRDGYTF

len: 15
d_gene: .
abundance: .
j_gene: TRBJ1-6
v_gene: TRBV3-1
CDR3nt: TGTGCCAGCAGCCCGTCAGGCAACTATAATTCACCCCTCCACTTT
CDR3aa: CASSPSGNYNSPLHF

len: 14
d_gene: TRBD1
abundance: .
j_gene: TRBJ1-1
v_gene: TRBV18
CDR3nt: TGTGCCAGCCTCGGACAGGGGATCAACACTGAAGCTTTCTTT
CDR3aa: CASLGQGINTEAFF

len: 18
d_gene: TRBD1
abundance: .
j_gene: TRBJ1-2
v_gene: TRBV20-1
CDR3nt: TGCAGTGCTGTGACAGGGGGCTCTCCCCTTAGGGCTTCAAGTGGCTACACCTTC
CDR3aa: CSAVTGGSPLRASSGYTF

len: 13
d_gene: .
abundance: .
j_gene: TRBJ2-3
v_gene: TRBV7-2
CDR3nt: TGTGCCAGCAGCTTAGCTAGGTCAGATACGCAGTATTTT
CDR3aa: CASSLARSDTQYF

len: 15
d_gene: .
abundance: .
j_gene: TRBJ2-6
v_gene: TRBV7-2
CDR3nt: TGTGCCAGCAGCCGAGGGGTTGGAGGGGCCAACGTCCTGACTTTC
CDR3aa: CASSRGVGGANVLTF

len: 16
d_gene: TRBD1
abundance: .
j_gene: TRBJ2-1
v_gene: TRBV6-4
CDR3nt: TGTGCCAGCAGTGAGGCATACAGGGGATCCTACAATGAGCAGTTCTTC
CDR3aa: CASSEAYRGSYNEQFF

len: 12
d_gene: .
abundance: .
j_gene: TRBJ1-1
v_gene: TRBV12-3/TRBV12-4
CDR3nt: TGTGCCGCCCAGCGGGGAACGACTGAAGCTTTCTTT
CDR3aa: CAAQRGTTEAFF

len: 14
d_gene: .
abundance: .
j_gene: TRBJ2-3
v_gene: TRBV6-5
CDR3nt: TGTGCCAGCAACAGGGCCCAAAGCACAGATACGCAGTATTTT
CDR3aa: CASNRAQSTDTQYF

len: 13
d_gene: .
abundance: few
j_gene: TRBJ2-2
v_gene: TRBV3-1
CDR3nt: TGTGCCAGCAGCCGTAGGGGCACCGGGGAGCTGTTTTTT
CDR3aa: CASSRRGTGELFF

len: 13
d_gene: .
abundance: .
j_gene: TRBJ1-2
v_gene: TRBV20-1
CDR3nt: TGCAGTGCTAGAAGATCGGCTTCCCATGGCTACACCTTC
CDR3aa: CSARRSASHGYTF

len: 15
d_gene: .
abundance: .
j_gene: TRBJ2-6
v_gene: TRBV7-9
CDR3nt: TGTGCCCTCAACAGGCTCCGGGCTGGGGCCAACGTCCTGACTTTC
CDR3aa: CALNRLRAGANVLTF

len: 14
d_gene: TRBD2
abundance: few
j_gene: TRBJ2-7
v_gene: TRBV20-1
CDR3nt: TGCAGTGCTAGACTAGCGGGCAGCTCCTACGAGCAGTACTTC
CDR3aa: CSARLAGSSYEQYF

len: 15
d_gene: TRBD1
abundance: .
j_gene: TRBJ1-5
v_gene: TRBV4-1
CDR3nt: TGCGCCAGCAGCCAAGGGGCGACAGGGGCTCAGCCCCAGCATTTT
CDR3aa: CASSQGATGAQPQHF

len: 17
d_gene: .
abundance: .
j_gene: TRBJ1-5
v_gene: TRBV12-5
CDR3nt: TGTGCTAGTGGTTTTGGCCGAGGGGTCGGGGGCCATCAGCCCCAGCATTTT
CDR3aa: CASGFGRGVGGHQPQHF

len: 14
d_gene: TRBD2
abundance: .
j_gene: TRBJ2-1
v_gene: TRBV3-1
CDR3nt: TGTGCCAGCAGCCAAATTAGCGGGGGGACAGAGCAGTTCTTC
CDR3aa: CASSQISGGTEQFF

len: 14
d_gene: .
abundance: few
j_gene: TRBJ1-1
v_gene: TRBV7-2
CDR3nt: TGTGCCAGCAGCTTCGACGGGGGGCAGACTGAAGCTTTCTTT
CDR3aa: CASSFDGGQTEAFF

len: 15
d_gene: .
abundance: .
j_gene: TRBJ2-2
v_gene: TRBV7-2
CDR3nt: TGTGCCAGCAGCGCCAGACTAGTGAACACCGGGGAGCTGTTTTTT
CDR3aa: CASSARLVNTGELFF

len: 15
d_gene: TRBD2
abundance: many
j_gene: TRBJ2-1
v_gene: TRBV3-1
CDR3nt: TGTGCCAGCAGCCCCGGACTAGCCTCCTACAATGAGCAGTTCTTC
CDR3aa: CASSPGLASYNEQFF

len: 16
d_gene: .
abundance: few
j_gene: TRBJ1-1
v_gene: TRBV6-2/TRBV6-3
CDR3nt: TGTGCCAGCAGTTACTCCCGCAGGGCCGGTCGCACTGAAGCTTTCTTT
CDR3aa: CASSYSRRAGRTEAFF

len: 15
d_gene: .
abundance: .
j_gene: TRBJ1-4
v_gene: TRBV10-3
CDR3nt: TGTGCCATCAGTGACCGGGACTCTTCGGGTGAAAAACTGTTTTTT
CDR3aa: CAISDRDSSGEKLFF

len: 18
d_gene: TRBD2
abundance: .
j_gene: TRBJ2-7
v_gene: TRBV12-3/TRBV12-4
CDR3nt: TGTGCCAGCAGTTTAAGGACTAGCGGGGGGCCAGCAGCCTACGAGCAGTACTTC
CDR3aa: CASSLRTSGGPAAYEQYF

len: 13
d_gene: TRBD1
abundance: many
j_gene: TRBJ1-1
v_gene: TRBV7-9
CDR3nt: TGTGCCAGCAGCCGACAGGGTTCCACTGAAGCTTTCTTT
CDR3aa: CASSRQGSTEAFF

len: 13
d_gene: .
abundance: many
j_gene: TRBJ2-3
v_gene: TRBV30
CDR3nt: TGTGCCTGGACGGCCCCGGACACAGATACGCAGTATTTT
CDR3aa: CAWTAPDTDTQYF

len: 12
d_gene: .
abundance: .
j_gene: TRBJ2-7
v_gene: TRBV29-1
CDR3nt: TGCAGCGTTGAACGCGGGGTCAACGAGCAGTACTTC
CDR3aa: CSVERGVNEQYF

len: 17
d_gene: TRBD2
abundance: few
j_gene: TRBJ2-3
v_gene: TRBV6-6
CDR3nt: TGTGCCAGCAGTTTACTAGGACTAGCGGGAGGCACAGATACGCAGTATTTT
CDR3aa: CASSLLGLAGGTDTQYF

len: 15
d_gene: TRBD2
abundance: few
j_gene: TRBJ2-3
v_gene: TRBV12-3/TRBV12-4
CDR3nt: TGTGCCAGCAGCCCGCTAGCGGCTGGTAGAGATACGCAGTATTTT
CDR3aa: CASSPLAAGRDTQYF

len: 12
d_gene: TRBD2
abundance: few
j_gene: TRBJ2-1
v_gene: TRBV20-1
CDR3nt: TGCAGTGCTGGGCGGACTAGCAATGAGCAGTTCTTC
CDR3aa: CSAGRTSNEQFF

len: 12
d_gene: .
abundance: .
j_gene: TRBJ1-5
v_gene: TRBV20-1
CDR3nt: TGCAGTAAAGGGCGAATTAATCAGCCCCAGCATTTT
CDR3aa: CSKGRINQPQHF

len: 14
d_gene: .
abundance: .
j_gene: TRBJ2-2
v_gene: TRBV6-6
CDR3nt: TGTGCCAGCAGTTATAGGGATCCCACCGGGGAGCTGTTTTTT
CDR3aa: CASSYRDPTGELFF

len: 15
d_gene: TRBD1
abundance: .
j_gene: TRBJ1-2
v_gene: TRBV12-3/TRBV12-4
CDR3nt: TGTGCCAGCAGTTCGGGCCCGGGACAGAACTATGGCTACACCTTC
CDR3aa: CASSSGPGQNYGYTF

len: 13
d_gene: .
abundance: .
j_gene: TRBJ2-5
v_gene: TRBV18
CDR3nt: TGTGCCAGCTCTCCTGGACCCCAAGAGACCCAGTACTTC
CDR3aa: CASSPGPQETQYF

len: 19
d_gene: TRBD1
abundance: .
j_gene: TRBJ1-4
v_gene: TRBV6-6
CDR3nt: TGTGCCAGCAGTTACCCGACCCGGGGACAGGGGAGGGGGGATGAAAAACTGTTTTTT
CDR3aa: CASSYPTRGQGRGDEKLFF

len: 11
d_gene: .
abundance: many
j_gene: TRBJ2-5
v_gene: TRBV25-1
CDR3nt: TGTGCCAGCAGCGGGGCGGGGACCCAGTACTTC
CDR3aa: CASSGAGTQYF

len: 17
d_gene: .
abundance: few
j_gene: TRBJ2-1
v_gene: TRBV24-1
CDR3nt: TGTGCCACCAGTGATCCCCTAGGGGTGGTGACCTACAATGAGCAGTTCTTC
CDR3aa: CATSDPLGVVTYNEQFF

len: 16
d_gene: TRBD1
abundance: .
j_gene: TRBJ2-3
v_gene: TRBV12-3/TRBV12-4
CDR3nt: TGTGCCAGCAGTCTACAGGGGGCGACGGGCACAGATACGCAGTATTTT
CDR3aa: CASSLQGATGTDTQYF

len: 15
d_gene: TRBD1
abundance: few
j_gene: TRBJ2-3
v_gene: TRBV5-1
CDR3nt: TGCGCCAGCAGCTTTGGACAGGGGCAAACAGATACGCAGTATTTT
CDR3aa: CASSFGQGQTDTQYF

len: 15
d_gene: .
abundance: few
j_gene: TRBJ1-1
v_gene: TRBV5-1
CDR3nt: TGCGCCAGCAGCTTGACAGGGAAGTTAGACACTGAAGCTTTCTTT
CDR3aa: CASSLTGKLDTEAFF

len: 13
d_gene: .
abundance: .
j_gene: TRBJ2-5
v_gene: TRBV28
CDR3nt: TGTGCCAGCAGGACCGGGGATGAAGAGACCCAGTACTTC
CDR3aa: CASRTGDEETQYF

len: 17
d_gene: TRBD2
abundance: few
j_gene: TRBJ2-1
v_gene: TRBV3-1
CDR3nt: TGTGCCAGCAGCCTGACTAGCGGGGGGAGCTCCTACAATGAGCAGTTCTTC
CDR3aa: CASSLTSGGSSYNEQFF

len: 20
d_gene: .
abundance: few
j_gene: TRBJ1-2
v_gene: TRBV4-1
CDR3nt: TGCGCCAGCAGCCAAGATCCCCGCCGTTTGGTAGCAGAGGAACCTTATGGCTACACCTTC
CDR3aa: CASSQDPRRLVAEEPYGYTF

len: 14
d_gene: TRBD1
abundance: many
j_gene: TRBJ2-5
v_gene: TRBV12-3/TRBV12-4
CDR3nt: TGTGCCAGCAGTCCGGGGACAGGGTGGGAGACCCAGTACTTC
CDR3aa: CASSPGTGWETQYF

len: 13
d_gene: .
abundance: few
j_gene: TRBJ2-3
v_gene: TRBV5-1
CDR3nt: TGCGCCAGCAGCTGGGATCGTCCTGAACCGCAGTATTTT
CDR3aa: CASSWDRPEPQYF

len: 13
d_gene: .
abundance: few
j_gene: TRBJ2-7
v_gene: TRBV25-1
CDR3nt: TGTGCCAGCAGTGAACGGGGGTATGGTGAGCAGTACTTC
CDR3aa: CASSERGYGEQYF

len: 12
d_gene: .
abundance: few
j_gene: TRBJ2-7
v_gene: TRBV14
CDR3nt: TGTGCCAGCAGTGGGGCGAACTACGAGCAGTACTTC
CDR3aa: CASSGANYEQYF

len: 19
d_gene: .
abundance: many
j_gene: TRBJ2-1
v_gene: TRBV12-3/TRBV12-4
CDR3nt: TGTGCCAGCAGTTTACGCCCCCTTTTGGGACCTAAGGGTGGCAATGAGCAGTTCTTC
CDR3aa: CASSLRPLLGPKGGNEQFF

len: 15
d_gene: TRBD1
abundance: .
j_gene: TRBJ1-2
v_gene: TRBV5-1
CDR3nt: TGCGCCAGCAGGGACAGGGGAGGGGACAACTATGGCTACACCTTC
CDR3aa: CASRDRGGDNYGYTF